This TCR beta chain stems from a study of CD8+ T cells in alopecia areata. Across the whole study: Tofacitinib was taken orally by treated patients, and the dose was 5 to 10 mg twice daily.

A remark on this clone: The antigen is undetermined.

Study observations and caveats: Patients shared TCRs less clearly than mice did, possibly for HLA-related reasons.

Extracted RNA was reverse transcribed into cDNA, the sequencing template. This table comes from immunoSEQ multiplex PCR, and its TCRdb copy is limited to in-frame clones, with some not included. The repertoire holds fewer than 200,000 clones, around three fifths seen once, with roughly 14% in the top ten. Patients with alopecia areata provided lesional scalp punch biopsies as well as peripheral blood. The length of the CDR3 is 15 residues. Germline assignment: CDR1 SGHTA and CDR2 FQGTGA. V lost 5 bases and J lost 4; bases outside the gene matches: 9. The origin of this receptor is a human donor with alopecia areata. Sequences were derived from CD4+ T cells sorted from blood, sampled at week 0. The V call is TRBV7-3, the J call TRBJ2-3; 7 positions match TRBD2. CDR3 DNA sequence: TGTGCCAGCAGCGCTCTGGGACTATCCTCAGATACGCAGTATTTT. Its protein is CASSALGLSSDTQYF.